These 12 T cell receptor beta chains share one sample of origin, sequenced in a study of T cells in Graves' hyperthyroidism and ophthalmopathy. Amplified regions were TCR beta CDR3 sequences from RNA transcripts. An initial round of RT-PCR targeting the TCR CDR3 relied on the HTBI primer set. One entry per CDR3 protein results from TCRdb running MiXCR on the multiplex PCR reads. The table has 410,000 or so distinct CDR3 sequences, over 12% seen once; the top ten hold over 10%. Sequenced sample: blood. These receptors came from a young man with Graves' ophthalmopathy.

This clonotype was observed a few times. At one of its ends the junction is not consistent with the germline gene, which may arise from a read error. The rearrangement joins TRBV27 to TRBJ1-4; D gene ambiguous. CDR3 length: 13 residues. Germline V gene sequence: CDR1 MNHEY, CDR2 SMNVEV (reference sequence). As DNA, the CDR3 is TGTGCCAGCAGTTTCAGGACGGATGAAAAACCGTTTTTT. This codes for CASSFRTDEKPFF.

This clonotype has a handful of counts. The chain joins TRBV6-1 to TRBJ2-2; 9 positions match TRBD1. J lost 11 bases, V lost 3 bases, and 13 bases had no gene match. The CDR3 contains 16 residues. Germline V gene lookup returns CDR1 MNHNS and CDR2 SASEGT. The CDR3 region is CASSDSGTGLKGELFF. CDR3 in DNA: TGTGCCAGCAGTGATTCCGGGACAGGGCTAAAGGGAGAGCTGTTTTTT.

This chain uses TRBV5-1 with TRBJ2-7, with 9 bases matching TRBD2. The length of the CDR3 is 14 residues. The V and J ends lost 4 bases and 6 bases, in that order; junction bases with no gene match: 8. Germline assignment: CDR1 SGHRS and CDR2 YFSETQ. CDR3 nucleotides: TGCGCCAGCAGCCCTCCGGGACTAGCAGTCGAGCAGTACTTC. Translated: CASSPPGLAVEQYF.

This clonotype was seen many times. This chain links TRBV30 with TRBJ1-2; 11 bases match TRBD1. CDR1 GTSNPN and CDR2 SVGIG come from the germline V gene (reference sequence). V shed 3 bases and J 6 bases; nucleotides not matched to a gene: 3. The CDR3 totals 13 residues. CDR3 amino acids: CAWSGQGANGYTF. For the CDR3, the DNA is TGTGCCTGGAGCGGACAGGGGGCTAATGGCTACACCTTC.

V usage is TRBV7-9 and J usage is TRBJ2-7; 8 nucleotides agree with TRBD2. The CDR3 covers 12 residues. The V gene's germline CDR1 is SEHNR and CDR2 FQNEAQ (reference sequence). V shed 8 bases and J 3 bases; nucleotides not matched to a gene: 3. The CDR3 DNA sequence: TGTGCCAGCGGAGCGGGAGACTACGAGCAGTACTTC. It codes for CASGAGDYEQYF. Supplemented by reference TRBV7-9 and TRBJ2-7, the full variable domain reads DTGVSQNPRHKITKRGQNVTFRCDPISEHNRLYWYRQTLGQGPEFLTYFQNEAQLEKSRLLSDRFSAERPKGSFSTLEIQRTEQGDSAMYLCASGAGDYEQYFGPGTRLTVT.

This clonotype was seen ten or more times. CDR3 sequence: CASSLADRGTDTQYF. The CDR3 region has the DNA TGCGCCAGCAGCTTGGCGGACAGGGGCACAGATACGCAGTATTTT. The gene calls are TRBV5-1 and TRBJ2-3; 8 positions match TRBD1. CDR1 SGHRS and CDR2 YFSETQ come from the germline V gene. Trimming took 0 bases from V and 1 from J; bases not matched to a gene: 1. This CDR3 is 15 amino acids long.

This clonotype was observed at least ten times. The CDR3 coding sequence is TGCAGTGCCCCTCCGGACAGTGCATACAATGAGCAGTTCTTC. Its translation: CSAPPDSAYNEQFF. This chain connects TRBV20-1 to TRBJ2-1; a possible D gene is TRBD1 (6 bases). The CDR3 spans 14 residues. V shed 6 bases and J shed 4 bases, with 16 bases lying between them. Per the germline V gene, CDR1 is DFQATT and CDR2 is SNEGSKA (reference sequence).

At least ten counts were recorded for this clonotype. J is TRBJ2-7 and V is TRBV7-2; a weak D match, TRBD1 (5 bases). Germline values: CDR1 SGHTA, CDR2 FQGNSA. V was clipped by 6 bases and J by 3 bases, with 15 bases between them. The CDR3 consists of 14 residues. The CDR3 here is CASSNLGLLYEQYF. CDR3 in DNA: TGTGCCAGCAGTAATTTGGGGCTACTCTACGAGCAGTACTTC. Looking up the rest from reference TRBV7-2 and TRBJ2-7 gives the full variable domain: GAGVSQSPSNKVTEKGKDVELRCDPISGHTALYWYRQSLGQGLEFLIYFQGNSAPDKSGLPSDRFSAERTGGSVSTLTIQRTQQEDSAVYLCASSNLGLLYEQYFGPGTRLTVT.

This clonotype has a handful of counts. The V and J genes are TRBV30 and TRBJ2-6, with D perhaps matching TRBD1 (6 bases). From germline, CDR1 is GTSNPN and CDR2 SVGIG (reference sequence). V was pared by 1 base and J by 1 base, with 11 bases between. The CDR3 is made up of 16 amino acids. CDR3 bases: TGTGCCTGGAGTGATACAGGGAAATCTGGGGCCAACGTCCTGACTTTC. This sequence encodes CAWSDTGKSGANVLTF.

V usage is TRBV29-1 and J usage is TRBJ1-4; D remains ambiguous. There are 14 residues in the CDR3. The V gene's germline CDR1 is SQVTM and CDR2 ANQGSEA. V lost 0 bases to trimming and J lost 4 bases, with 9 bases between them. The CDR3 is CSVEEQRFNEKLFF. The CDR3 region has the DNA TGCAGCGTTGAAGAACAGAGATTTAATGAAAAACTGTTTTTT.

Many counts were recorded for this clonotype. The V gene is TRBV7-9, the J gene TRBJ2-7, with D perhaps matching TRBD2 (5 bases). CDR1 is SEHNR, CDR2 FQNEAQ, per germline (reference sequence). This CDR3 region has 11 residues. V shed 6 bases and J shed 3 bases, with 6 bases lying between them. This chain's CDR3 is CASSRDYEQYF. In DNA form, the CDR3 reads TGTGCCAGCAGTCGGGACTACGAGCAGTACTTC.

The chain carries TRBV29-1 and TRBJ1-1, with D possibly being TRBD1 (5 bases). The ends were cut back, 4 bases at V and 3 bases at J, with 12 bases in the middle. The CDR3 is 13 residues long. Germline CDR1 SQVTM, CDR2 ANQGSEA. In DNA, the CDR3 is TGCAGCGTTGCGGAGGGGCAGGACACTGAAGCTTTCTTT. Amino acids: CSVAEGQDTEAFF.